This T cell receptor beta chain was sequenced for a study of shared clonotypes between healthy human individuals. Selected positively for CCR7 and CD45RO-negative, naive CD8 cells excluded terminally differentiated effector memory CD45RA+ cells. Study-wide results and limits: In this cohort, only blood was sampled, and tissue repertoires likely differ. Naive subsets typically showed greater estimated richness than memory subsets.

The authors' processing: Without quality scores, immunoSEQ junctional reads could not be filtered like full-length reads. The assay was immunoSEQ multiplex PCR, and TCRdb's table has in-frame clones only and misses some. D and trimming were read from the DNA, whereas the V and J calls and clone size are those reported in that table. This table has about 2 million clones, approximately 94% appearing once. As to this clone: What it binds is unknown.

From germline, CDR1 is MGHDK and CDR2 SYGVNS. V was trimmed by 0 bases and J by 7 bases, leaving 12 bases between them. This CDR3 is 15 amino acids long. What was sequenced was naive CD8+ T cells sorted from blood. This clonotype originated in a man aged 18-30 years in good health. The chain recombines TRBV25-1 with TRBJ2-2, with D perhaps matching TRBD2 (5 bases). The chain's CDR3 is CASSEYPIEGGELFF. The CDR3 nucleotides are TGTGCCAGCAGTGAATATCCCATTGAGGGCGGGGAGCTGTTTTTT.